The next 10 T cell receptor beta chains were all read from a single sample in a study of cytomegalovirus exposure and HLA in healthy donors. The PCR used 60 Vbeta and 13 Jbeta primers. Sequencing used immunoSEQ multiplex PCR; TCRdb keeps in-frame clones, though not all of them. The profile shows about 150,000 clones, around 78% of them singletons. The sample taken for sequencing was PBMCs. The receptors come from a woman aged 45-65 years in good health and CMV-seropositive.

The V and J genes are TRBV9 and TRBJ1-2; 7 bases match TRBD1. The J segment lost 3 bases and the V segment lost 0 bases, leaving 11 bases of the junction unmatched. Germline CDR1 reads SGDLS; CDR2 reads YYNGEE. This CDR3 contains 17 residues. The CDR3 nucleotides read TGTGCCAGCAGCGTAGGGCTTCGTGGACAGGCTGACTATGGCTACACCTTC. Its protein product is CASSVGLRGQADYGYTF.

The J gene is TRBJ1-4, the V gene TRBV5-1; TRBD1 aligns across 7 bases. This CDR3 contains 14 residues. Losses at the gene ends were 8 bases for V and 2 bases for J; bases not matched to a gene: 6. Looked up from germline, CDR1 is SGHRS and CDR2 is YFSETQ. The CDR3 sequence is CASKTGATNEKLFF. In DNA, the CDR3 is TGCGCCAGTAAAACAGGGGCGACTAATGAAAAACTGTTTTTT.

V is TRBV6-5 and J is TRBJ2-7; 9 bases agree with TRBD1. CDR1 and CDR2 from the germline V gene are MNHEY and SVGAGI. Losses at the gene ends were 4 bases for V and 5 bases for J; bases not matched to a gene: 9. CDR3 size: 15 residues. The CDR3, as DNA: TGTGCCAGCAGTTTACAGGGGGCCACCGGGGACGAGCAGTACTTC. Its protein product is CASSLQGATGDEQYF.

This clone has a single count. The chain carries TRBV9 and TRBJ2-7; 12 bases line up with TRBD2. CDR3 size: 15 residues. With 4 bases clipped from V and 1 base from J, the junction kept 3 bases outside the gene matches. CDR1 is SGDLS and CDR2 is YYNGEE in the germline V gene. This CDR3 reads CASSPGLAGSYEQYF. In nucleotides, the CDR3 is TGTGCCAGCAGCCCGGGACTAGCGGGTTCCTACGAGCAGTACTTC. The whole variable domain, remainder taken from reference TRBV9 and TRBJ2-7, is DSGVTQTPKHLITATGQRVTLRCSPRSGDLSVYWYQQSLDQGLQFLIQYYNGEERAKGNILERFSAQQFPDLHSELNLSSLELGDSALYFCASSPGLAGSYEQYFGPGTRLTVT.

Concerning this clone itself: Within the sample, other DNA sequences also encode this same CDR3. The rearrangement uses TRBV18 and TRBJ1-4, with TRBD1 matching over 7 bases. With V trimmed by 3 bases and J by 6 bases, 1 base remained unmatched. The CDR3 totals 13 residues. Germline CDR1 KGHSH, CDR2 LQKENI. CDR3: CASSPGQDEKLFF. In nucleotides, the CDR3 is TGTGCCAGCTCACCTGGACAGGATGAAAAACTGTTTTTT.

This chain links TRBV9 with TRBJ1-5, with TRBD1 matching over 7 bases. The CDR3 is 14 residues long. Germline CDR1 reads SGDLS; CDR2 reads YYNGEE. Trimming cost V 3 bases and J 6 bases; bases outside gene matches: 6. The CDR3 spells CASSGDRDSQPQHF. CDR3 nucleotides: TGTGCCAGCAGCGGTGACAGGGACAGTCAGCCCCAGCATTTT. The full variable domain, rest sourced from reference TRBV9 and TRBJ1-5, is DSGVTQTPKHLITATGQRVTLRCSPRSGDLSVYWYQQSLDQGLQFLIQYYNGEERAKGNILERFSAQQFPDLHSELNLSSLELGDSALYFCASSGDRDSQPQHFGDGTRLSIL.

The CDR3 region has the DNA TGTGCCAGCAGCTTAGGTCGGGACAGGGACTATGGCTACACCTTC. Its translation is CASSLGRDRDYGYTF. The V call is TRBV11-3, the J call TRBJ1-2; 9 positions agree with TRBD1. V gave up 1 base and J gave up 3 bases; unmatched junction bases: 3. The CDR3 totals 15 residues. Germline V gives CDR1 SGHNT, CDR2 YENEEA.

The rearrangement links TRBV29-1 to TRBJ2-7; 11 bases match TRBD1. This CDR3 is 13 amino acids long. Unmatched junction bases numbered 5, after V lost 1 base and J lost 9 bases. In germline, CDR1 is SQVTM, CDR2 ANQGSEA. CDR3 protein: CSVEGDRGMRQYF. As DNA, the CDR3 is TGCAGCGTTGAAGGGGACAGGGGGATGAGGCAGTACTTC.

This chain uses TRBV5-1 with TRBJ2-3; D perhaps matches TRBD2 (7 bases). The CDR3 runs 17 residues. Trimming shortened V by 3 bases and J by 4 bases, and 21 bases separated the two germline ends. Per germline, CDR1 SGHRS and CDR2 YFSETQ. The CDR3 is CASSSRPTGRVADTQYF. CDR3 coding DNA: TGCGCCAGCAGCTCAAGACCAACAGGGAGGGTCGCAGATACGCAGTATTTT.

Concerning this clone: At one of its ends the junction is not consistent with the germline gene, which may arise from a read error. Distinct nucleotide sequences in the sample also encode this CDR3. This sequence joins TRBV19 and TRBJ2-1, with TRBD2 matching over 7 bases. This CDR3 comprises 17 residues. Germline CDR1 is LNHDA and CDR2 is SQIVND (reference sequence). CDR3 sequence (DNA): TGTGCTAGTAGATTTCAGGACCGCGGGAGCTCCTACAATGAGCAGTTCTTC. Amino acid sequence: CASRFQDRGSSYNEQFF.